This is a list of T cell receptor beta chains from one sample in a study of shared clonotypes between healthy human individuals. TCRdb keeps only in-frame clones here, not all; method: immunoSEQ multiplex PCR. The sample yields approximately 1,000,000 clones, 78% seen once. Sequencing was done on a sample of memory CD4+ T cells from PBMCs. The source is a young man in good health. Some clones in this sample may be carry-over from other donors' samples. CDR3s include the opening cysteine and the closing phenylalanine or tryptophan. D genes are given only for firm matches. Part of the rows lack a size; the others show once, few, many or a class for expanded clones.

CDR3: CASSLIVPGLADTQYF
DNA: TGTGCCAGCAGCTTAATCGTCCCAGGGCTCGCAGATACGCAGTATTTT
size: once
J: TRBJ2-3
D: .
V: TRBV11-2
length: 16

CDR3: CATSARGRGVNEKLFF
DNA: TGTGCCACCAGCGCACGAGGCAGGGGGGTTAATGAAAAACTGTTTTTT
size: few
J: TRBJ1-4
D: TRBD1
V: TRBV15
length: 16

CDR3: CASSPGENYGYTF
DNA: TGTGCCAGCTCCCCGGGCGAGAACTATGGCTACACCTTC
size: few
J: TRBJ1-2
D: .
V: TRBV18
length: 13

CDR3: CSASPRTYNEQFF
DNA: TGCAGCGCCTCTCCTAGGACCTACAATGAGCAGTTCTTC
size: once
J: TRBJ2-1
D: .
V: TRBV29-1
length: 13

CDR3: CASSEAPGDTEAFF
DNA: TGTGCCAGCAGTGAAGCCCCCGGGGACACTGAAGCTTTCTTT
size: .
J: TRBJ1-1
D: .
V: TRBV2
length: 14

CDR3: CASSAVLRQGVNYGYTF
DNA: TGTGCCAGCAGCGCCGTCCTGAGACAGGGGGTAAACTATGGCTACACCTTC
size: .
J: TRBJ1-2
D: TRBD1
V: TRBV5-4
length: 17

CDR3: CASSLRFEETQYF
DNA: TGTGCCAGCAGCTTAAGGTTCGAAGAGACCCAGTACTTC
size: .
J: TRBJ2-5
D: .
V: TRBV7-3
length: 13

CDR3: CASSFYSGAQETQYF
DNA: TGTGCCAGCAGCTTCTATTCGGGGGCACAAGAGACCCAGTACTTC
size: many
J: TRBJ2-5
D: .
V: TRBV5-6
length: 15

CDR3: CASSLHEPTGELFF
DNA: TGCGCCAGCAGCTTGCACGAGCCCACCGGGGAGCTGTTTTTT
size: .
J: TRBJ2-2
D: .
V: TRBV5-1
length: 14

CDR3: CASSSFQLNSGRAHEQYF
DNA: TGTGCCAGCAGCTCTTTCCAACTTAATAGCGGGAGGGCCCACGAGCAGTACTTC
size: .
J: TRBJ2-7
D: TRBD2
V: TRBV11-2
length: 18

CDR3: CASGVGSQETQYF
DNA: TGTGCCAGCGGGGTTGGTTCCCAAGAGACCCAGTACTTC
size: .
J: TRBJ2-5
D: .
V: TRBV28
length: 13

CDR3: CASSQEADRDEQYF
DNA: TGTGCCAGCAGCCAAGAAGCAGACCGTGACGAGCAGTACTTC
size: .
J: TRBJ2-7
D: .
V: TRBV4-2
length: 14

CDR3: CASSLSGHPGNTIYF
DNA: TGTGCCAGCAGCTTGAGTGGACACCCTGGAAACACCATATATTTT
size: .
J: TRBJ1-3
D: .
V: TRBV5-6
length: 15